The entry that follows covers one T cell receptor (beta chain) sequence. This record belongs to a study of blood T cell repertoires in COVID-19. At the level of the study: Specimens from acute and convalescent COVID-19 originated in the United States, Italy and Spain. Nucleic acid was either cDNA or gDNA, and it came from T cells, B-cell-depleted T cells, or PBMCs.

CDR1 and CDR2 from the germline V gene are LNHDA and SQIVND (reference sequence). V was pared by 5 bases and J by 6 bases, with 26 bases between. The CDR3 has 17 amino acids. Authors' analysis steps: How many nucleated cells were present was estimated from reference gene primer amplification. Assay used: immunoSEQ multiplex PCR; TCRdb lists only in-frame clones, some missing. Clone size and the V and J calls come from that table; the DNA yielded D and trimming. This sample has tens of thousands of clones, with around nine tenths found just once. The source of this sequence is a man between 60 and 75 years old with active or convalescent COVID-19. The V and J genes are TRBV19 and TRBJ2-7; maybe TRBD2 (5 bases). Sequencing was carried out using peripheral blood. The chain's CDR3 is CASSQLRQVNLRGEQYF. The CDR3 DNA follows: TGTGCCAGTAGTCAATTAAGGCAGGTAAATCTACGGGGCGAGCAGTACTTC. Full variable domain (rest looked up from reference TRBV19 and TRBJ2-7): DGGITQSPKYLFRKEGQNVTLSCEQNLNHDAMYWYRQDPGQGLRLIYYSQIVNDFQKGDIAEGYSVSREKKESFPLTVTSAQKNPTAFYLCASSQLRQVNLRGEQYFGPGTRLTVT.